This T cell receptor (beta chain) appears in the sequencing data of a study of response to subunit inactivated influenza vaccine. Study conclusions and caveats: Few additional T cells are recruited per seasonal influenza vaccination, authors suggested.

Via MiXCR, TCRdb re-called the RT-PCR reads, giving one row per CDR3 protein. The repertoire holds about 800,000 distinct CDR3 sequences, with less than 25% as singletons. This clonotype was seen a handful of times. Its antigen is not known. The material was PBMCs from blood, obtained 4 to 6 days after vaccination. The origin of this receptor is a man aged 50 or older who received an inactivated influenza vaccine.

The CDR3 spells CSARGGAGLDSSTDTQYF. In nucleotides, the CDR3 is TGCAGTGCTAGAGGGGGCGCAGGACTCGACTCTAGCACAGATACGCAGTATTTT. This chain links TRBV20-1 with TRBJ2-3, with D possibly called TRBD1 or TRBD2 (5 bases each). Per germline, CDR1 DFQATT and CDR2 SNEGSKA (reference sequence). The CDR3 totals 18 residues. The ends were cut back, 1 base at V and 0 bases at J, with 20 bases in the middle.